This T cell receptor beta chain is from a study of T cell repertoires in cytomegalovirus infection. Study in general: Public TCR beta signatures provided an indication of both CMV infection and a matching HLA type. Whole-study results and caveats: HLA-C-restricted CMV-specific TCR beta clonotypes prevailed in the ex vivo response.

V gave up 5 bases and J gave up 10 bases, with 17 bases separating them. The CDR3 length is 13 residues. Germline CDR1 reads SGHTA; CDR2 reads FQGNSA. Ten or more counts support this clonotype. Antigen specificity is unknown. From the reads, TCRdb called clonotypes with MiXCR, one entry per CDR3 protein. The data show 350,000 to 450,000 distinct CDR3 sequences, 15% to 20% seen once. The V call is TRBV7-2, the J call TRBJ1-1; TRBD1 is a possible D gene (5 bases). Sample: PBMCs. The TCR originated in a human donor in good health (CMV status not recorded). Some clones in this sample may be carry-over from other donors' samples. CDR3 protein: CASSLRMGRGAFF. In DNA form, the CDR3 reads TGTGCCAGCAGCCTTCGAATGGGTAGGGGAGCTTTCTTT.